One sample yielded the 24 T cell receptor beta chains listed below, sequenced in a study of T cell clonality in common variable immunodeficiency. The method was immunoSEQ multiplex PCR; TCRdb's version includes in-frame clones alone and lacks a portion of them. The sample holds approximately 51,000 clones, and no clone turns up only once. The sequencing input was peripheral blood mononuclear cells. The source is a person aged 18 to 75 in good health.

This clone was recorded many times. One end of the junction is discordant with germline, which a read error may explain. The read halts 3 residues ahead of the CDR3 end, with the missing end drawn from the germline J gene. The V and J genes are TRBV4-2 and TRBJ2-7, with D perhaps TRBD2 (5 bases). The CDR3 covers 15 residues. The germline CDR1 and CDR2 sequences are LGHNA and YNFKEQ. CDR3 loop: CASSQVRGPTYEQYF. The sequenced part of the CDR3 DNA is TGCGCCAGCAGCCAGGTCCGGGGTCCCACCTACGAG.

As concerns this clone: It may be a read error: a sequence one base away is much more abundant. The CDR3 goes on 3 residues after the read ends, and that part is filled in from the germline J gene. The sample holds other DNA sequences that translate to the same CDR3. The chain joins TRBV19 to TRBJ2-2; tentative D call: TRBD1 (6 bases). V dropped 0 bases and J dropped 2 bases, with 7 bases sitting between them. This CDR3 contains 15 residues. Looked up from germline, CDR1 is LNHDA and CDR2 is SQIVND (reference sequence). The CDR3 sequence is CASSIEQGNTGELFF. CDR3 DNA, as far as it was read: TGTGCCAGTAGTATAGAACAGGGAAACACCGGGGAG.

In its sample, this clone was seen many times. The read ends 3 residues early relative to the CDR3; the germline J gene fills the gap. The chain couples TRBV20-1 to TRBJ2-3; weak D call: TRBD2 (6 bases). The germline V gene has CDR1 DFQATT and CDR2 SNEGSKA (reference sequence). This CDR3 spans 16 amino acids. The CDR3 reads CSARDSYGKRGKTQYF. CDR3 DNA (partial): TGCAGTGCTAGAGATTCGTATGGGAAACGGGGGAAGACG.

Many counts were recorded for this clone. Compared with germline, one end of the junction differs, possibly owing to a read error. The read ends 3 residues before the CDR3 terminus; that terminus is restored from the germline J gene. Different DNA sequences within this sample yield the same CDR3. The chain joins TRBV30 to TRBJ1-3; 7 nucleotides line up with TRBD1. CDR1 is GTSNPN and CDR2 is SVGIG in the germline V gene (reference sequence). The CDR3 is 14 residues long. This CDR3 reads CAWSEGATGNTIYF. The DNA read from the CDR3 is TGTGCCTGGAGTGAGGGGGCTACTGGAAACACA.

This clone has just a few counts. The sequenced fragment ends 3 residues before the CDR3 boundary, so the rest is inferred from the germline J gene. V and J are TRBV19 and TRBJ1-2; D unclear. Germline CDR1 and CDR2: LNHDA and SQIVND (reference sequence). The CDR3 spans 16 residues. The CDR3 here is CASSIDLEEWVNDYTF. Partial CDR3 DNA: TGTGCCAGTAGTATCGACCTAGAAGAGTGGGTCAATGAC.

This clone was seen many times. The CDR3 end lies 3 residues beyond the end of the read and is filled in from the germline J gene. This chain uses TRBV10-3 with TRBJ2-7; D is ambiguous. CDR3 length equals 13 residues. The V and J ends lost 5 bases and 0 bases respectively, with 8 bases between them. Germline loops: CDR1 ENHRY, CDR2 SYGVKD. Incomplete CDR3 DNA: TGTGCCATCAGTCCGATTAGCTCCTACGAG. Protein sequence: CAISPISSYE. The entire CDR3 protein is CAISPISSYEQYF.

This clone showed up many times. The read terminates 3 residues before the CDR3 end, so the remaining end is supplied by the germline J gene. The chain uses TRBV2 and TRBJ2-4; 11 bases are a match to TRBD2. The germline gives CDR1 SNHLY, CDR2 FYNNEI. The CDR3 is 16 amino acids. V lost 7 bases and J lost 6; bases outside the gene matches: 11. CDR3 bases read: TGTGCCAGCACCGGGCAGGGACTAGCGGCTGGAAACATT. Its translation is CASTGQGLAAGNI. The complete CDR3 protein is CASTGQGLAAGNIQYF. Full variable domain (remainder filled in from reference TRBV2 and TRBJ2-4): EPEVTQTPSHQVTQMGQEVILRCVPISNHLYFYWYRQILGQKVEFLVSFYNNEISEKSEIFDDQFSVERPDGSNFTLKIRSTKLEDSAMYFCASTGQGLAAGNIQYFGAGTRLSVL.

Notes on this clone: This sequence may be a read error, since a much larger clone differs from it by one base. The CDR3 end lies 3 residues beyond the end of the read and is filled in from the germline J gene. This sequence joins TRBV20-1 and TRBJ2-7; D is perhaps TRBD2 (5 bases). This CDR3 spans 11 amino acids. CDR1 and CDR2 (germline): DFQATT, SNEGSKA (reference sequence). The V and J ends lost 4 bases and 6 bases respectively, with 10 bases between them. The CDR3 spells CSAKRTREQYF. The sequenced part of the CDR3 DNA is TGCAGTGCTAAGCGGACTCGCGAG.

This clone was found a few times. The DNA ends 3 residues before the CDR3 does, and the rest of the CDR3 is filled in from the germline J gene. The rearrangement links TRBV10-3 to TRBJ2-5, with TRBD2 identical over 10 bases. The CDR3 is made up of 15 amino acids. From germline, CDR1 is ENHRY and CDR2 SYGVKD. V lost 2 bases and J lost 5; bases outside the gene matches: 5. CDR3 sequence: CAISESGGAGETQYF. The DNA read from the CDR3 is TGTGCCATCAGTGAGAGCGGGGGGGCCGGGGAGACC.

This clone was detected only a few times. From the germline J gene comes the end of the CDR3, since the read stops 3 residues before it. The rearrangement links TRBV10-2 to TRBJ2-7, with D maybe TRBD2 (6 bases). The CDR3 extends over 18 amino acids. CDR1 is WSHSY and CDR2 is SAAADI in the germline V gene. Trimming left V 8 bases short and J 0 bases short, with 26 bases between. The covered CDR3 bases are TGCGCCAGCCTAAAACCAGGAGGGGCTGGGGATTTCTCCTACGAG. Protein: CASLKPGGAGDFSYE. In full, the CDR3 is CASLKPGGAGDFSYEQYF.

There are many counts of this clone. The CDR3 end falls 3 residues outside the read, so it is completed with the germline J gene. The chain recombines TRBV29-1 with TRBJ2-3; D not resolved. Trimming removed 7 bases from V and 0 bases from J, with 14 bases in between. The CDR3 contains 14 residues. Per the germline V gene, CDR1 is SQVTM and CDR2 is ANQGSEA. CDR3 loop: CSARASSSTDTQYF. The DNA read from the CDR3 is TGCAGCGCCCGAGCGAGTTCTAGCACAGATACG.

In its sample, this clone was seen many times. The CDR3 reads CASSVARRSTEAFF. The CDR3 bases that were read are TGTGCCAGCAGCGTAGCCAGGAGGAGCACTGAA. The V call is TRBV9, the J call TRBJ1-1; no clear D. The read ends 3 residues early relative to the CDR3; the germline J gene fills the gap. This CDR3 has 14 residues. Trimming took off 0 bases at V and 4 bases at J, with 10 bases between the two ends. Looked up from germline, CDR1 is SGDLS and CDR2 is YYNGEE. Supplemented by reference TRBV9 and TRBJ1-1, the full variable domain reads DSGVTQTPKHLITATGQRVTLRCSPRSGDLSVYWYQQSLDQGLQFLIQYYNGEERAKGNILERFSAQQFPDLHSELNLSSLELGDSALYFCASSVARRSTEAFFGQGTRLTVV.

The table lists this clone with many counts. Sequencing ends 3 residues short of the CDR3 end; the germline J gene provides the rest. The V and J genes are TRBV7-9 and TRBJ2-5; 7 nucleotides line up with TRBD1. Germline V gene lookup returns CDR1 SEHNR and CDR2 FQNEAQ (reference sequence). This CDR3 comprises 15 residues. V was pared by 5 bases and J by 1 base, with 7 bases of the junction left unmatched. The CDR3 sequence: CASSPQGQRQETQYF. The DNA read from the CDR3 is TGTGCCAGCAGCCCTCAGGGACAGCGCCAAGAGACC.

This clone has ten or more counts. The read terminates 3 residues ahead of where the CDR3 ends, so the germline J gene completes it. The chain uses TRBV18 and TRBJ2-7, with a weak D call TRBD1 (5 bases). The CDR3 has 13 amino acids. The V end was cut by 2 bases, the J end by 3 bases, with 8 bases between. In germline, CDR1 is KGHSH, CDR2 LQKENI. The part of the CDR3 DNA that was read is TGTGCCAGCTCACCAGCCCAGGGCTACGAG. The encoded protein is CASSPAQGYE. The entire CDR3 reads CASSPAQGYEQYF. Filled out from reference TRBV18 and TRBJ2-7, the complete variable domain reads NAGVMQNPRHLVRRRGQEARLRCSPMKGHSHVYWYRQLPEEGLKFMVYLQKENIIDESGMPKERFSAEFPKEGPSILRIQQVVRGDSAAYFCASSPAQGYEQYFGPGTRLTVT.

This clone was picked up many times. The read stops 3 residues short of the end of the CDR3; the missing end is completed from the germline J gene. The V gene is TRBV9, the J gene TRBJ2-1; TRBD2 aligns across 11 bases. The germline V gene encodes CDR1 SGDLS and CDR2 YYNGEE. This CDR3 is 18 amino acids long. The trim removed 3 bases at V and 3 bases at J, leaving 11 bases unmatched. This CDR3 reads CASSEGRTSGGFYNEQFF. The covered CDR3 bases are TGTGCCAGCAGCGAGGGGAGAACTAGCGGGGGCTTCTACAATGAG.

This clone has ten or more counts. The sequenced fragment ends 3 residues before the CDR3 boundary, so the rest is inferred from the germline J gene. The rearrangement links TRBV20-1 to TRBJ2-7; tentative D call: TRBD2 (5 bases). This CDR3 comprises 13 residues. Between the trimmed V and J ends, which lost 1 base and 3 bases, there was a span of 10 bases. The V gene's germline CDR1 is DFQATT and CDR2 SNEGSKA (reference sequence). CDR3 DNA (partial): TGCAGTGCTAGAGCCGGGGTTAACTACGAG. Translation gives CSARAGVNYE. In full, the CDR3 is CSARAGVNYEQYF.

This clone was counted at least ten times. The CDR3 goes on 3 residues after the read ends, and that part is filled in from the germline J gene. The V call is TRBV4-2, the J call TRBJ2-5; 8 bases are shared with TRBD1. The J segment lost 5 bases and the V segment lost 4 bases, leaving 9 bases of the junction unmatched. The CDR3 is 15 amino acids. Germline-derived CDR1 and CDR2 are LGHNA and YNFKEQ. CDR3 DNA, as far as it was read: TGTGCCAGCAGCCCGACGGACAGGGCGGAGGAGACC. Its protein product is CASSPTDRAEET. The entire CDR3 protein reads CASSPTDRAEETQYF.

There are many counts of this clone. The read ends 3 residues shy of where the CDR3 ends; the end is completed using the germline J gene. The chain combines TRBV20-1 with TRBJ2-1; D call uncertain. This CDR3 has 11 amino acids. Germline-derived CDR1 and CDR2 are DFQATT and SNEGSKA (reference sequence). The germline V and J ends were trimmed by 6 bases and 6 bases, with 9 bases remaining between them. CDR3 DNA (partial): TGCAGTGCGCCGCAGTTCAATGAG. Translating it yields CSAPQFNE. The whole CDR3 reads CSAPQFNEQFF.

This clone was picked up many times. The CDR3 end is not reached by the read, which stops 3 residues before it; the germline J gene fills it in. The chain employs TRBV10-1 and TRBJ2-3; 11 bases line up with TRBD2. The CDR3 is 16 amino acids. Trimming cost V 4 bases and J 4 bases; bases outside gene matches: 7. From germline, CDR1 is WNHNN and CDR2 SYGVQD (reference sequence). CDR3 bases read: TGCGCCAGCAGTGCTGCTCTAGCGGGGGGATCAGATACG. It translates to CASSAALAGGSDT. In full, the CDR3 reads CASSAALAGGSDTQYF.

This clone was found many times. The junction departs from germline at one end; a sequencing error may be responsible. The read gets to within 3 residues of the CDR3 end, and the germline J gene fills in the rest. In the same sample, other DNA sequences code for this CDR3. V gene TRBV7-7 combines with J gene TRBJ1-4; tentatively, D is TRBD1 (6 bases). The CDR3 loop spans 15 amino acids. Germline CDR1 is SSHAT and CDR2 is FNYEAQ (reference sequence). Here the CDR3 reads CASSLGGGLGEKLFF. Incomplete CDR3 DNA: TGTGCCAGTAGCTTAGGGGGGGGGCTCGGCGAAAAA.

A remark on this clone: A junction boundary mismatches the germline segment, possibly from a read error. The CDR3 is cut off 3 residues early in the read; its end comes from the germline J gene. V usage is TRBV6-2 or TRBV6-3 and J usage is TRBJ1-6; 7 nucleotides match TRBD1. CDR1 MNHEY and CDR2 SVGEGT come from the germline V gene. This CDR3 spans 15 amino acids. The part of the CDR3 DNA that was read is TGTGCCGGCAGTCGCAGACAGGGAGGAAATTCACCC. Residues: CAGSRRQGGNSP. The whole CDR3 is CAGSRRQGGNSPLHF.

This clone was counted many times. The read ends 3 residues before the CDR3 terminus; that terminus is restored from the germline J gene. This chain links TRBV13 with TRBJ2-7; 11 bases match TRBD1. This CDR3 has 15 amino acids. V was pared by 5 bases and J by 3 bases, with 6 bases of the junction left unmatched. Germline V gene sequence: CDR1 PRHDT, CDR2 FYEKMQ (reference sequence). The CDR3 loop is CASSDSGTGGYEQYF. The covered CDR3 bases are TGTGCCAGCAGCGATTCAGGGACAGGGGGCTACGAG.

There are many counts of this clone. The CDR3 end is not reached by the read, which stops 3 residues before it; the germline J gene fills it in. The gene calls are TRBV13 and TRBJ1-2; the D is unclear. The germline CDR1 and CDR2 sequences are PRHDT and FYEKMQ (reference sequence). Between the trimmed V and J ends, which lost 0 bases and 6 bases, there was a span of 11 bases. This CDR3 is built from 14 residues. Incomplete CDR3 DNA: TGTGCCAGCAGCTTAGGGTCAGACCGGGATGGC. The encoded protein is CASSLGSDRDG. The full CDR3 protein is CASSLGSDRDGYTF.

This clone was picked up a small number of times. The read terminates 3 residues before the CDR3 end, so the remaining end is supplied by the germline J gene. The chain combines TRBV20-1 with TRBJ2-3, with a possible D match to TRBD1 (6 bases). The CDR3 is 12 residues long. The germline V gene has CDR1 DFQATT and CDR2 SNEGSKA (reference sequence). CDR3 amino acids: CSTFRGQETQYF. The part of the CDR3 DNA that was read is TGCAGTACATTCAGGGGTCAAGAGACG.